This TCR beta chain was profiled in a study of graft-versus-host responses after intestinal transplantation. Overall study: Anti-thymocyte globulin induction, then tacrolimus and steroids for about 3 years, went to all recipients.

Study-level results: GvH clones were found in recipient marrow; some appeared first in ileum or blood. Graft-versus-host to host-versus-graft clonal ratios in allografts were high in patients with graft-donor T cell macrochimerism.

Using immunoSEQ multiplex PCR, the repertoire was profiled, and TCRdb retains in-frame clones only, with some absent. This sample yields tens of thousands of clones, of which approximately 92% are seen a single time; over 40% belongs to the top ten. A remark on this clone: As yet, its antigen is unknown.

Trimming shortened V by 3 bases and J by 0 bases, and 21 bases separated the two germline ends. This CDR3 is 18 amino acids long. Germline V gene sequence: CDR1 SGHVS, CDR2 FNYEAQ. The receptor was derived from a human patient who received an intestinal transplant, so some T cells may come from the graft donor. This specimen consisted of PBMCs, obtained about 250 days after intestinal transplant. The chain is built from TRBV7-6 and TRBJ2-7; tentatively, D is TRBD1 (7 bases). The CDR3: CASSLLPVGTAGSYEQYF. DNA of the CDR3: TGTGCCAGCAGCTTGCTCCCCGTCGGGACAGCGGGCTCCTACGAGCAGTACTTC.